The 28 T cell receptor beta chains in this list originate from one sample, sequenced in a study of human CD8 memory T cell subsets. Preparation of the TCR beta libraries relied on UMI-labeled 5' RACE. TCRdb reprocessed the 5' RACE reads; each CDR3 protein has one entry and no DNA is given. The sample has fewer than 20,000 distinct CDR3 sequences. The sample was CD8+ stem-like memory T cells (TSCM and TCM) sorted from PBMCs. As for subset: stem-like memory CD8 T cells (TSTEM), CCR7+ PD-1- TIGIT-. All receptors derive from a human donor in good health.

The chain carries TRBV5-1 and TRBJ2-7; TCRdb names TRBD2, which stays unverified in the absence of DNA. Germline assignment: CDR1 SGHRS and CDR2 YFSETQ. This CDR3 is built from 14 residues. The CDR3 protein is CASSPAGLPDEQYF.

In terms of frequency, this clonotype is medium-sized (0.01 to 0.1%). The chain combines TRBV29-1 with TRBJ1-2. The CDR3 contains 17 residues. Germline V gene sequence: CDR1 SQVTM, CDR2 ANQGSEA. CDR3 region: CSVGGLGGFGGGYGYTF.

V usage is TRBV12-3 or TRBV12-4 and J usage is TRBJ1-2. This CDR3 has 14 residues. The CDR3 loop reads CASSLAGLGYGYTF.

The chain employs TRBV28 and TRBJ2-1; no DNA is available, so the TRBD2 call from TCRdb remains unchecked. Per the germline V gene, CDR1 is MDHEN and CDR2 is SYDVKM. The CDR3 covers 17 residues. CDR3 protein: CASSLASGWSSYNEQFF.

This rearrangement joins TRBV20-1 to TRBJ2-1; TCRdb returns TRBD2, unconfirmable since there is no DNA. The CDR3 is 15 residues long. The V gene's germline CDR1 is DFQATT and CDR2 SNEGSKA (reference sequence). This CDR3 reads CSARDLAGGRNEQFF.

This chain uses TRBV19 with TRBJ2-7; the TCRdb D gene call, TRBD1, has no DNA to confirm it. Germline V gene sequence: CDR1 LNHDA, CDR2 SQIVND (reference sequence). This CDR3 contains 14 residues. This CDR3 reads CASSEGTGGYEQYF.

This clonotype is called large based on its frequency. The CDR3 region is CASSPQDRADEQYF. This chain joins TRBV6-2 or TRBV6-3 and TRBJ2-7; the TRBD1 assignment by TCRdb is unverifiable without DNA. The CDR3 consists of 14 residues. Germline values: CDR1 MNHEY, CDR2 SVGEGT.

J is TRBJ2-1 and V is TRBV6-1; the D call of TRBD2 rests on TCRdb alone, since no DNA is present to check it. Germline CDR1 MNHNS, CDR2 SASEGT. This CDR3 has 15 residues. CDR3 protein: CASSVSLAGYNEQFF.

The chain is built from TRBV20-1 and TRBJ1-1. Per the germline V gene, CDR1 is DFQATT and CDR2 is SNEGSKA (reference sequence). CDR3 length equals 13 residues. This CDR3 reads CSASPRGSTEAFF.

The chain uses TRBV12-3 or TRBV12-4 and TRBJ1-5; the D call from TCRdb, TRBD1, cannot be confirmed without DNA. The CDR3 has 14 amino acids. The CDR3 loop is CASRSGTGNQPQHF.

The chain employs TRBV24-1 and TRBJ2-5. CDR1 and CDR2 from the germline V gene are KGHDR and SFDVKD. The CDR3 covers 13 residues. The CDR3 loop reads CATSDLSEETQYF.

By frequency, this clonotype registers medium-sized. CDR3 region: CASSLPPTGQMNTEAFF. The gene calls are TRBV6-2 or TRBV6-3 and TRBJ1-1; checking the TCRdb D call of TRBD1 is not possible without DNA. This CDR3 has 17 amino acids. Germline CDR1 and CDR2: MNHEY and SVGEGT.

The chain links TRBV19 to TRBJ2-1; there is no DNA to check the TCRdb D call of TRBD1. This CDR3 has 14 residues. From germline, CDR1 is LNHDA and CDR2 SQIVND (reference sequence). The CDR3 sequence is CASSIVGRYNEQFF.

The rearrangement joins TRBV14 to TRBJ1-2; TCRdb's D gene call, TRBD1, goes unchecked for lack of DNA. The CDR3 is 16 residues long. Germline loops: CDR1 SGHDN, CDR2 FVKESK. The CDR3 sequence is CASSHLSSGGASGYTF.

The chain is built from TRBV20-1 and TRBJ1-1. The CDR3 is 12 residues long. The germline V gene has CDR1 DFQATT and CDR2 SNEGSKA (reference sequence). CDR3 sequence: CSARFMMPEAFF.

V is TRBV28 and J is TRBJ2-7; TCRdb gives TRBD2 as the D gene, but with no DNA this cannot be confirmed. Germline CDR1 reads MDHEN; CDR2 reads SYDVKM. The CDR3 covers 16 residues. The CDR3 reads CASSLGASGISYEQYF.

This rearrangement joins TRBV10-3 to TRBJ2-7; TCRdb names TRBD2, which stays unverified in the absence of DNA. CDR1 is ENHRY, CDR2 SYGVKD, per germline. This CDR3 contains 17 residues. CDR3: CAISDPFTGLAGDEQYF.

Its frequency marks this clonotype as medium-sized (0.01 to 0.1%). The rearrangement links TRBV11-1 to TRBJ2-7; TCRdb lists TRBD1, though no DNA is available to test this call. This CDR3 has 13 residues. Per germline, CDR1 SGHAT and CDR2 FQDESV (reference sequence). The CDR3: CASSPPGYNEQYF.

The chain has TRBV6-6 and TRBJ1-1; TCRdb outputs TRBD1, but without DNA this stays unchecked. This CDR3 comprises 14 residues. CDR1 is MNHNY and CDR2 is SVGAGI in the germline V gene (reference sequence). The CDR3 loop reads CASSSTGGGTEAFF.

The chain links TRBV6-2 or TRBV6-3 to TRBJ2-7. The CDR3 contains 12 residues. Looked up from germline, CDR1 is MNHEY and CDR2 is SVGEGT. The CDR3 loop reads CASSLLRYEQYF.

This rearrangement joins TRBV2 to TRBJ2-5. This CDR3 is 15 amino acids long. Germline assignment: CDR1 SNHLY and CDR2 FYNNEI. The CDR3 spells CASSDTWGYQETQYF.

V usage is TRBV19 and J usage is TRBJ1-1; TCRdb selects TRBD1, and the lack of DNA leaves this call unchecked. Germline V lookup: CDR1 LNHDA, CDR2 SQIVND (reference sequence). The CDR3 has 12 residues. This chain's CDR3 is CATRTGYTEAFF.

J is TRBJ2-7 and V is TRBV10-3. Looked up from germline, CDR1 is ENHRY and CDR2 is SYGVKD. The CDR3 contains 14 residues. This CDR3 is CAISEATSSYEQYF.

The chain carries TRBV7-6 and TRBJ1-1; TCRdb gives TRBD1 as the D gene, but with no DNA this cannot be confirmed. Germline V gene data show CDR1 as SGHVS and CDR2 as FNYEAQ. There are 16 residues in the CDR3. CDR3 region: CASSLEARKGGTEAFF.

The V call is TRBV6-6, the J call TRBJ2-1; TCRdb proposes TRBD1, but this gene call is untestable without DNA. CDR1 and CDR2 (germline): MNHNY, SVGAGI (reference sequence). This CDR3 is 15 amino acids long. The CDR3 region is CASFDSVYSGYEQFF.

The CDR3 is CASSLGRPGEQYF. The rearrangement joins TRBV12-3 or TRBV12-4 to TRBJ2-7; the D call from TCRdb, TRBD1, cannot be confirmed without DNA. This CDR3 is 13 amino acids long.

The chain is built from TRBV12-3 or TRBV12-4 and TRBJ2-7; TCRdb's assignment of TRBD1 cannot be checked, as there is no DNA. There are 12 residues in the CDR3. CDR3 residues: CASRPDSYEQYF.

V gene TRBV4-1 combines with J gene TRBJ2-1. The V gene's germline CDR1 is MGHRA and CDR2 YSYEKL. There are 15 residues in the CDR3. This CDR3 is CASSQEDSTYNEQFF.